The rows below give T cell receptor beta chains drawn from one sample of a study of cytomegalovirus exposure and HLA in healthy donors. Profiled with immunoSEQ multiplex PCR; TCRdb holds only in-frame clones, not every one. Of 90,000 to 100,000 clones in the sample, about three quarters were seen once. Sequenced sample: PBMCs. The receptors here all came from a man in his forties in good health and CMV-seronegative. CDR3s include the opening cysteine and the closing phenylalanine or tryptophan. The D gene is left open where the match is weak. The size of a clone is reported for some rows only, either as once, few or many, or as a class for expanded clones.

D: NA
J: TRBJ1-1
size: NA
V: TRBV6-1
CDR3: CASSRIAPRDTEAFF
DNA: TGTGCCAGCTCAAGAATCGCCCCGAGGGACACTGAAGCTTTCTTT

D: NA
J: TRBJ1-2
size: once
V: TRBV7-9
CDR3: CASNRVPADYGYTF
DNA: TGTGCCAGCAACAGGGTCCCGGCTGACTATGGCTACACCTTC

D: NA
J: TRBJ1-5
size: NA
V: TRBV28
CDR3: CASYGGLYQPQHF
DNA: TGTGCCAGCTACGGGGGGTTGTATCAGCCCCAGCATTTT

D: NA
J: TRBJ1-1
size: NA
V: TRBV7-9
CDR3: CASSPQGHTEAFF
DNA: TGTGCCAGCAGCCCTCAGGGGCACACTGAAGCTTTCTTT

D: TRBD1
J: TRBJ2-5
size: NA
V: TRBV2
CDR3: CASSEGTGWETQYF
DNA: TGTGCCAGCAGCGAAGGGACAGGGTGGGAGACCCAGTACTTC

D: TRBD1
J: TRBJ1-5
size: NA
V: TRBV5-6
CDR3: CASSLGQGDQPQHF
DNA: TGTGCCAGCAGCTTGGGACAGGGGGATCAGCCCCAGCATTTT

D: TRBD2
J: TRBJ2-5
size: NA
V: TRBV5-1
CDR3: CASSTGLAAQETQYF
DNA: TGCGCCAGCAGCACCGGACTAGCGGCTCAAGAGACCCAGTACTTC

D: NA
J: TRBJ1-2
size: NA
V: TRBV25-1
CDR3: CASSAGVGGYTF
DNA: TGTGCCAGCAGTGCGGGGGTAGGTGGCTACACCTTC

D: NA
J: TRBJ1-2
size: once
V: TRBV5-4
CDR3: CASSLKDSVYGYTF
DNA: TGTGCCAGCAGCTTGAAGGACAGCGTATATGGCTACACCTTC

D: NA
J: TRBJ2-3
size: NA
V: TRBV5-6
CDR3: CASSLESNTQYF
DNA: TGTGCCAGCAGCTTGGAAAGCAATACGCAGTATTTT

D: NA
J: TRBJ2-5
size: once
V: TRBV7-2
CDR3: CASSFQTGRETQYF
DNA: TGTGCCAGCAGCTTTCAGACAGGAAGGGAGACCCAGTACTTC

D: TRBD1
J: TRBJ1-6
size: NA
V: TRBV7-9
CDR3: CASSLTPGQGAGYNSPLHF
DNA: TGTGCCAGCAGCTTAACCCCGGGACAGGGGGCGGGATATAATTCACCCCTCCACTTT

D: NA
J: TRBJ1-5
size: NA
V: TRBV6-6
CDR3: CATGVNQPQHF
DNA: TGTGCCACCGGGGTGAATCAGCCCCAGCATTTT

D: TRBD1
J: TRBJ1-6
size: NA
V: TRBV9
CDR3: CASSASGQGMGTLHF
DNA: TGTGCCAGCAGCGCATCGGGACAGGGTATGGGAACCCTCCACTTT

D: NA
J: TRBJ2-7
size: NA
V: TRBV19
CDR3: CASSIERDNEQYF
DNA: TGTGCCAGTAGTATAGAGCGGGATAACGAGCAGTACTTC

D: TRBD2
J: TRBJ2-7
size: NA
V: TRBV7-3
CDR3: CASSLSGGTYEQYF
DNA: TGTGCCAGCAGCCTAAGCGGGGGGACCTACGAGCAGTACTTC

D: TRBD1
J: TRBJ1-2
size: NA
V: TRBV19
CDR3: CASSQTGTGFFYGYTF
DNA: TGTGCCAGTAGTCAAACCGGGACAGGGTTTTTCTATGGCTACACCTTC

D: TRBD1
J: TRBJ1-4
size: NA
V: TRBV10-3
CDR3: CAISESGQGFGEKLFF
DNA: TGTGCCATCAGTGAGTCTGGACAGGGATTTGGGGAAAAACTGTTTTTT

D: NA
J: TRBJ1-6
size: NA
V: TRBV5-1
CDR3: CASSLAAGRNSPLHF
DNA: TGCGCCAGCAGCTTGGCCGCAGGGAGGAATTCACCCCTCCACTTT

D: TRBD1
J: TRBJ1-4
size: NA
V: TRBV5-1
CDR3: CASSSGQGLGEKLFF
DNA: TGCGCCAGCAGCTCCGGACAGGGTTTGGGTGAAAAACTGTTTTTT

D: TRBD1
J: TRBJ2-1
size: NA
V: TRBV11-2
CDR3: CASSQRQGSINEQFF
DNA: TGTGCCAGCAGTCAAAGACAGGGTAGTATCAATGAGCAGTTCTTC

D: NA
J: TRBJ2-7
size: NA
V: TRBV7-9
CDR3: CASSDFNEQYF
DNA: TGTGCCAGCAGCGACTTTAACGAGCAGTACTTC